Below are 18 T cell receptor beta chains sequenced from a single sample in a study of T cell responses to AZD1222 COVID-19 vaccine. The method was immunoSEQ multiplex PCR; TCRdb's version includes in-frame clones alone and lacks a portion of them. This sample carries 85,000 to 90,000 clones, roughly 87% of them seen once, and the ten largest clones take 4.5% to 6%. Sequenced here: peripheral blood, sampled on day 0 of AZD1222 vaccination. Every receptor here comes from an adult in good health.

The CDR3 sequence: CASSSIDRGSGEQYF. The CDR3 DNA sequence: TGTGCCAGCAGCTCCATCGACAGGGGGTCCGGGGAGCAGTACTTC. This chain uses TRBV7-9 with TRBJ2-7, with 9 nucleotides matching TRBD1. Per germline, CDR1 SEHNR and CDR2 FQNEAQ (reference sequence). The CDR3 runs 15 residues. V lost 4 bases to trimming and J lost 7 bases; unmatched junction nucleotides: 11.

The CDR3 DNA is TGTGCCAGCAGCGTAGCGGGAGCCCCTCCTAGCACAGATACGCAGTATTTT. This codes for CASSVAGAPPSTDTQYF. The V gene is TRBV9, the J gene TRBJ2-3, with D possibly matching TRBD2 (6 bases). V lost 0 bases, J lost 0 bases, and 14 bases lay in between. The CDR3 covers 17 residues. The V gene's germline CDR1 is SGDLS and CDR2 YYNGEE.

This clone showed up just once. The V call is TRBV24-1, the J call TRBJ2-1; no firm D call. In germline, CDR1 is KGHDR, CDR2 SFDVKD. The CDR3 contains 11 residues. Trimming pared 4 bases from V and 12 bases from J, leaving 9 bases between. CDR3 sequence reads: CATSDLEWQFF. The CDR3 DNA is TGTGCCACCAGTGACCTCGAGTGGCAGTTCTTC.

V usage is TRBV15 and J usage is TRBJ2-5; no firm D call. The V gene's germline CDR1 is LNHNV and CDR2 YYDKDF (reference sequence). V was cut by 1 base and J by 5 bases, with 5 bases left in between. This CDR3 comprises 12 residues. The CDR3 sequence: CATSRGGETQYF. CDR3 in DNA: TGTGCCACCAGCAGAGGCGGTGAGACCCAGTACTTC. The full variable domain, rest sourced from reference TRBV15 and TRBJ2-5, is DAMVIQNPRYQVTQFGKPVTLSCSQTLNHNVMYWYQQKSSQAPKLLFHYYDKDFNNEADTPDNFQSRRPNTSFCFLDIRSPGLGDTAMYLCATSRGGETQYFGPGTRLLVL.

The chain carries TRBV7-3 and TRBJ2-7, with TRBD1 matching over 9 bases. CDR1 is SGHTA, CDR2 FQGTGA, per germline. The CDR3 has 15 amino acids. The V segment lost 2 bases and the J segment 3 bases; nucleotides outside the gene matches: 5. The CDR3 reads CASSLAPDRGYEQYF. The CDR3 nucleotides read TGTGCCAGCAGCTTAGCCCCGGACAGGGGCTACGAGCAGTACTTC. Full variable domain (outside the CDR3, taken from reference TRBV7-3 and TRBJ2-7): GAGVSQTPSNKVTEKGKYVELRCDPISGHTALYWYRQSLGQGPEFLIYFQGTGAADDSGLPNDRFFAVRPEGSVSTLKIQRTERGDSAVYLCASSLAPDRGYEQYFGPGTRLTVT.

The chain joins TRBV6-2 or TRBV6-3 to TRBJ1-1; 7 bases agree with TRBD1. V gave up 0 bases and J gave up 5 bases; unmatched junction bases: 6. CDR3 length: 15 amino acids. The germline gives CDR1 MNHEY, CDR2 SVGEGT. CDR3 protein: CASSYSDTGVTEAFF. CDR3 DNA: TGTGCCAGCAGTTACTCGGATACAGGGGTAACTGAAGCTTTCTTT.

The rearrangement joins TRBV27 to TRBJ2-6, with no clear D. The CDR3 has 12 amino acids. V lost 7 bases and J 4 bases, leaving 5 bases between the germline ends. CDR1 is MNHEY, CDR2 SMNVEV, per germline (reference sequence). The CDR3: CASTSGANVLTF. DNA for the CDR3: TGTGCCAGCACATCCGGGGCCAACGTCCTGACTTTC.

The chain combines TRBV27 with TRBJ1-2, with TRBD1 as a possible D gene (5 bases). The CDR3 spans 14 residues. Trimming removed 3 bases at V and 8 bases at J, with 16 bases between. Germline V gene data show CDR1 as MNHEY and CDR2 as SMNVEV (reference sequence). CDR3 nucleotide sequence: TGTGCCAGCAGTTTCGGGCAGGGCTTTGGAGGCTACACCTTC. It yields the protein CASSFGQGFGGYTF.

V and J are TRBV11-2 and TRBJ2-1, with 7 bases that match TRBD2. Germline CDR1 is SGHAT and CDR2 is FQNNGV. Trimming at V came to 2 bases and at J to 9 bases, leaving 13 bases not matched to a gene. The CDR3 extends over 16 amino acids. The CDR3 DNA reads as TGTGCCAGCAGCTTATATTCAGGCGGGAGCACGGCTGAGCAGTTCTTC. This codes for CASSLYSGGSTAEQFF.

J is TRBJ1-2 and V is TRBV28, with D possibly being TRBD1 (6 bases). This CDR3 contains 15 residues. CDR1 is MDHEN and CDR2 is SYDVKM in the germline V gene. The V gene lost 7 bases and the J gene lost 4 bases, with 19 bases spanning the gap. CDR3 DNA sequence: TGTGCCAGCACCCGCGGGGGCTCCATGCCCTATGGCTACACCTTC. Protein product: CASTRGGSMPYGYTF.

The chain is built from TRBV27 and TRBJ2-3; D may be TRBD2 (6 bases). From germline, CDR1 is MNHEY and CDR2 SMNVEV (reference sequence). V lost 3 bases and J 6 bases, leaving 25 bases between the germline ends. The CDR3 has 18 amino acids. This chain's CDR3 is CASSLRGRQLGRVDTQYF. The CDR3 DNA reads as TGTGCCAGCAGTTTGCGGGGCCGGCAATTAGGACGGGTTGATACGCAGTATTTT.

The chain recombines TRBV9 with TRBJ1-6; D might be TRBD1 (6 bases). V was trimmed by 4 bases and J by 7 bases, leaving 15 bases between them. The CDR3 has 15 amino acids. The germline V gene has CDR1 SGDLS and CDR2 YYNGEE. The CDR3 DNA follows: TGTGCCAGCAGCCTCACAGGGTTGGAGAATTCACCCCTCCACTTT. This encodes CASSLTGLENSPLHF.

The CDR3 coding sequence is TGTGCCAGCAGCCAAGGACAGGGAGGGAACACCGGGGAGCTGTTTTTT. This gives the protein CASSQGQGGNTGELFF. This chain connects TRBV6-2 or TRBV6-3 to TRBJ2-2, with 8 nucleotides matching TRBD1. The CDR3 consists of 16 residues. The germline gives CDR1 MNHEY, CDR2 SVGEGT. V was clipped by 6 bases and J by 1 base; unmatched bases: 7.

The genes are TRBV18 and TRBJ2-3, with D possibly being TRBD1 or TRBD2 (5 bases each). Germline V gene data show CDR1 as KGHSH and CDR2 as LQKENI. V lost 2 bases and J lost 3, with 6 bases in between. This CDR3 spans 13 amino acids. This CDR3 reads CASSPWGTDTQYF. As DNA, the CDR3 is TGTGCCAGCTCACCATGGGGGACAGATACGCAGTATTTT.

The chain joins TRBV15 to TRBJ2-2; D uncertain. The germline V gene encodes CDR1 LNHNV and CDR2 YYDKDF (reference sequence). V lost 1 base and J 5 bases, leaving 5 bases between the germline ends. This CDR3 has 13 residues. CDR3 sequence: CATSRGSTGELFF. The CDR3 DNA is TGTGCCACCAGCAGAGGAAGTACCGGGGAGCTGTTTTTT.

The CDR3 is CASSTNRGRNEQFF. In nucleotides, the CDR3 is TGTGCCAGCAGCACTAACAGGGGGCGGAATGAGCAGTTCTTC. This rearrangement joins TRBV7-9 to TRBJ2-1, with 9 bases aligning to TRBD1. V was clipped by 5 bases and J by 7 bases; unmatched bases: 6. CDR1 is SEHNR, CDR2 FQNEAQ, per germline (reference sequence). The CDR3 sequence is 14 residues long.

The gene calls are TRBV28 and TRBJ2-7; possible D gene TRBD1, 6 bases. The germline V gene encodes CDR1 MDHEN and CDR2 SYDVKM. V lost 8 bases and J 2 bases, leaving 16 bases between the germline ends. This CDR3 is built from 14 residues. The CDR3 protein is CASERQAHTYEQYF. Written as DNA, the CDR3 is TGTGCCAGCGAGCGACAGGCCCACACCTACGAGCAGTACTTC.

This sequence joins TRBV3-1 (or the pseudogene TRBV3-2) and TRBJ2-1; D remains ambiguous. CDR1 and CDR2 from the germline V gene are LGHDT and YNNKEL (reference sequence). The CDR3 loop spans 15 amino acids. With 2 bases removed from V and 8 bases from J, the gap between germline ends came to 16 bases. DNA for the CDR3: TGTGCCAGCAGCCAACTGAAAGGTATAGTCCATGAGCAGTTCTTC. Its translation is CASSQLKGIVHEQFF.